The sequence of this T cell receptor (beta chain) was determined in a study of blood T cell repertoires in COVID-19. The assay was immunoSEQ multiplex PCR, and TCRdb's table has in-frame clones only and misses some. The sample lists roughly 260,000 clones, approximately 83% occurring once. Ages ranged from about 18 to 89 years, with residence in fewer than 25 US areas. Donors of Cohort 3 who recovered were those that had two negative PCRs, clearance, or symptom resolution. The CDR3 contains 17 residues. Looked up from germline, CDR1 is MGHRA and CDR2 is YSYEKL. The junction had 5 bases not matched to a gene; V was cut back by 4 bases and J by 1 base.

The receptor was isolated from a woman between 50 and 59 years old who had recovered from COVID-19. The chain recombines TRBV4-1 with TRBJ2-2, with TRBD1 matching over 11 bases. Material for sequencing was PBMCs or T cells enriched from blood (not recorded which). DNA for the CDR3: TGCGCCAGCAGCCGAGGGACAGGGGGTTTGAACACCGGGGAGCTGTTTTTT. Protein sequence: CASSRGTGGLNTGELFF.